This entry lists 13 T cell receptor beta chains sequenced from one sample in a study of PD-1 blockade in classical Hodgkin lymphoma. Relapses following autologous stem cell transplantation were seen in all patients, with brentuximab vedotin exposure varying. Sequencing was performed with immunoSEQ multiplex PCR; in TCRdb, only in-frame clones are kept and a portion is missing. The sample shows 80,000 to 100,000 clones, 80% to 90% of them seen only once. Sample: peripheral blood mononuclear cells (PBMCs), taken before the second cycle of nivolumab. The source of these receptors is a human donor with classical Hodgkin lymphoma.

By sample fraction, this clone is medium-sized. The V and J genes are TRBV9 and TRBJ2-7; D gene unclear. CDR1 SGDLS and CDR2 YYNGEE come from the germline V gene. This CDR3 region has 14 residues. Trimming left V 0 bases short and J 2 bases short, with 9 bases between. The CDR3 is CASSVGGGTYEQYF. DNA of the CDR3: TGTGCCAGCAGCGTAGGTGGCGGCACCTACGAGCAGTACTTC.

The chain joins TRBV19 to TRBJ1-1, with TRBD1 matching over 9 bases. V shed 9 bases, J shed 0 bases, and the junction held 8 bases outside the gene matches. The CDR3 consists of 15 residues. The V gene's germline CDR1 is LNHDA and CDR2 SQIVND (reference sequence). The CDR3 reads CASKPWDRVNTEAFF. In nucleotides, the CDR3 is TGTGCCAGCAAGCCTTGGGACAGGGTGAACACTGAAGCTTTCTTT.

CDR3 nucleotide sequence: TGTGCCAGCAGTCTTAGACAGGGAGTAGGTGGCACTGAAGCTTTCTTT. Translated: CASSLRQGVGGTEAFF. J is TRBJ1-1 and V is TRBV7-9; 7 positions match TRBD1. Germline CDR1 reads SEHNR; CDR2 reads FQNEAQ (reference sequence). J gave up 4 bases and V 6 bases, and 14 bases lay outside the gene matches. This CDR3 region has 16 residues. The full variable domain, rest sourced from reference TRBV7-9 and TRBJ1-1, is DTGVSQNPRHKITKRGQNVTFRCDPISEHNRLYWYRQTLGQGPEFLTYFQNEAQLEKSRLLSDRFSAERPKGSFSTLEIQRTEQGDSAMYLCASSLRQGVGGTEAFFGQGTRLTVV.

This clone is a singleton in its sample. This chain joins TRBV10-3 and TRBJ2-7, with 10 bases lining up with TRBD1. The trim removed 0 bases at V and 2 bases at J, leaving 4 bases unmatched. There are 16 residues in the CDR3. CDR1 and CDR2 (germline): ENHRY, SYGVKD. The CDR3 here is CAISESGTGATYEQYF. The DNA of the CDR3 is TGTGCCATCAGTGAGTCGGGGACAGGGGCAACCTACGAGCAGTACTTC.

V gene TRBV7-2 combines with J gene TRBJ1-2, with 7 positions matching TRBD1. The trim removed 1 base at V and 1 base at J, leaving 6 bases unmatched. The length of the CDR3 is 16 residues. Germline V lookup: CDR1 SGHTA, CDR2 FQGNSA. The chain's CDR3 is CASSLGRGGYNYGYTF. The CDR3 bases are TGTGCCAGCAGCTTAGGCAGGGGGGGATATAACTATGGCTACACCTTC.

The chain combines TRBV19 with TRBJ2-7, with D perhaps matching TRBD1 (6 bases). CDR1 and CDR2 from the germline V gene are LNHDA and SQIVND (reference sequence). V was cut by 3 bases and J by 2 bases, with 17 bases left in between. The CDR3 is 16 residues long. This chain's CDR3 is CASSIRRGTYPYEQYF. The CDR3 DNA sequence: TGTGCCAGTAGTATTCGTCGTGGGACATACCCCTACGAGCAGTACTTC.

The chain links TRBV9 to TRBJ2-1; D may be TRBD2 (6 bases). Deletions cut 3 bases from V and 6 bases from J, with 16 bases between. Looked up from germline, CDR1 is SGDLS and CDR2 is YYNGEE. This CDR3 spans 15 amino acids. CDR3 nucleotides: TGTGCCAGCAGCGCTGGGACGTTTAGCGGCAATGAGCAGTTCTTC. Its protein product is CASSAGTFSGNEQFF.

This sequence joins TRBV4-1 and TRBJ1-2; D ambiguous. The germline gives CDR1 MGHRA, CDR2 YSYEKL. The CDR3 consists of 14 residues. Trimming removed 1 base from V and 4 bases from J, with 10 bases in between. The CDR3 region is CASSQGSYSYGYTF. The CDR3, as DNA: TGCGCCAGCAGCCAAGGTTCGTATAGCTATGGCTACACCTTC.

CDR3 region: CASSLDSLGSLPDTEAFF. The CDR3 DNA reads as TGTGCCAGCAGCTTAGATTCCCTAGGATCACTCCCGGACACTGAAGCTTTCTTT. V and J are TRBV11-2 and TRBJ1-1, with D uncertain. CDR3 size: 18 residues. Between the trimmed V and J ends, which lost 0 bases and 3 bases, there was a span of 20 bases. Germline V gene lookup returns CDR1 SGHAT and CDR2 FQNNGV.

The chain links TRBV18 to TRBJ1-4; TRBD1 is a possible D gene (6 bases). The CDR3 runs 16 residues. V lost 3 bases, J lost 7 bases, and 18 bases lay in between. CDR1 is KGHSH, CDR2 LQKENI, per germline. The CDR3 DNA reads as TGTGCCAGCTCACCCTCCCAAACAGGGAGAAGTGAAAAACTGTTTTTT. Its protein product is CASSPSQTGRSEKLFF. Full variable domain (rest looked up from reference TRBV18 and TRBJ1-4): NAGVMQNPRHLVRRRGQEARLRCSPMKGHSHVYWYRQLPEEGLKFMVYLQKENIIDESGMPKERFSAEFPKEGPSILRIQQVVRGDSAAYFCASSPSQTGRSEKLFFGSGTQLSVL.

The J gene is TRBJ2-3, the V gene TRBV10-3, with TRBD2 matching over 7 bases. The CDR3 contains 14 residues. The V and J ends lost 6 bases and 1 base, in that order; junction bases with no gene match: 4. From germline, CDR1 is ENHRY and CDR2 SYGVKD. DNA for the CDR3: TGTGCCATCAGCCGGGAGGTCGGCACAGATACGCAGTATTTT. Translation: CAISREVGTDTQYF.

This chain uses TRBV6-6 with TRBJ2-6; D uncertain. CDR1 is MNHNY, CDR2 SVGAGI, per germline (reference sequence). V was pared by 8 bases and J by 2 bases, with 4 bases between. CDR3 size: 12 residues. The CDR3 DNA is TGTGCCAGCGGACCTGGGGCCAACGTCCTGACTTTC. It is translated as CASGPGANVLTF.

This clone was seen more than once but under ten times. V gene TRBV7-9 combines with J gene TRBJ1-4; perhaps TRBD1 as D (5 bases). V was clipped by 5 bases and J by 6 bases, with 19 bases between them. The V gene's germline CDR1 is SEHNR and CDR2 FQNEAQ (reference sequence). CDR3 length equals 16 residues. This CDR3 is CASSTGVAGIDEKLFF. DNA for the CDR3: TGTGCCAGCAGCACCGGGGTCGCAGGGATCGATGAAAAACTGTTTTTT.